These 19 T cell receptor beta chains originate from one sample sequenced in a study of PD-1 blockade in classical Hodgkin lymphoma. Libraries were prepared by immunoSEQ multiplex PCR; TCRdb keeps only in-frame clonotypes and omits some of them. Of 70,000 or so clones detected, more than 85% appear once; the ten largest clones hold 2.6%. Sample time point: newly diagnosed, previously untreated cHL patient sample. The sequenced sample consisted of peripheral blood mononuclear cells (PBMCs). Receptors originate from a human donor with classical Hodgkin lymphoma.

The CDR3 region has the DNA TGTGCCAGCTCACCGTTTACAGCGGACAATGAGCAGTTCTTC. Protein: CASSPFTADNEQFF. V gene TRBV18 combines with J gene TRBJ2-1; D might be TRBD2 (5 bases). The CDR3 contains 14 residues. CDR1 is KGHSH and CDR2 is LQKENI in the germline V gene. Trimming shortened V by 3 bases and J by 5 bases, and 11 bases separated the two germline ends.

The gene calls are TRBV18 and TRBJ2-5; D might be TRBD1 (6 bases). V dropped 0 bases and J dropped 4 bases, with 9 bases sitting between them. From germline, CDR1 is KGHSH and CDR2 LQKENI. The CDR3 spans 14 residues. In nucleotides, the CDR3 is TGTGCCAGCTCACCACCCGGCAGGGGAGAGACCCAGTACTTC. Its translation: CASSPPGRGETQYF.

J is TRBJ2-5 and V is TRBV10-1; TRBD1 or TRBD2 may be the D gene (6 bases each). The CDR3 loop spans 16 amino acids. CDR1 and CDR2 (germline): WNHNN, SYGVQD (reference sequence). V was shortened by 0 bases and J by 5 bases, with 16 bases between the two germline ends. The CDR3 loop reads CASSESTGARYETQYF. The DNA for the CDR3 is TGCGCCAGCAGTGAGTCGACGGGGGCGCGGTATGAGACCCAGTACTTC.

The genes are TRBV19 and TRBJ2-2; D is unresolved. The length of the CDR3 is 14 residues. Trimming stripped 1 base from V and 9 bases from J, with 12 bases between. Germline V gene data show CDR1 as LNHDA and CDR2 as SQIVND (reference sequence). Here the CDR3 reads CASSIGGWTRELFF. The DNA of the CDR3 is TGTGCCAGTAGTATAGGGGGTTGGACCAGGGAGCTGTTTTTT.

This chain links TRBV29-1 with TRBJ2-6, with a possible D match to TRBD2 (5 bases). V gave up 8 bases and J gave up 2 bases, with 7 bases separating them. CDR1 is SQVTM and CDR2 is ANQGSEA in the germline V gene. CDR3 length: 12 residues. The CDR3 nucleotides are TGCAGCACGACTACTGGGGCCAACGTCCTGACTTTC. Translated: CSTTTGANVLTF.

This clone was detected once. CDR3 in DNA: TGTGCCAGCAGTTTTTGGGGCCAGGGGGACACCGGGGAGCTGTTTTTT. This encodes CASSFWGQGDTGELFF. The V and J genes are TRBV28 and TRBJ2-2; 7 bases align to TRBD1. The CDR3 loop spans 16 amino acids. CDR1 MDHEN and CDR2 SYDVKM come from the germline V gene. J was trimmed by 3 bases and V by 3 bases; bases with no gene match: 7.

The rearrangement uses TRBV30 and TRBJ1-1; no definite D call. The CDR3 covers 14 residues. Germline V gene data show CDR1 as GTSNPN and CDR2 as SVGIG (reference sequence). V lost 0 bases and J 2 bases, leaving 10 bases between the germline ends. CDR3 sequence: CAWSVLRVNTEAFF. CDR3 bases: TGTGCCTGGAGTGTATTACGGGTAAACACTGAAGCTTTCTTT.

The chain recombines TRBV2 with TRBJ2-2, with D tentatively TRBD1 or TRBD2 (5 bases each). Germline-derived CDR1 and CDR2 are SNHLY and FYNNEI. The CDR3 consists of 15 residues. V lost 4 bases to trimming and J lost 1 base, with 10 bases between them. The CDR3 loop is CASSGGAKNTGELFF. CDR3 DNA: TGTGCCAGCAGTGGAGGGGCTAAGAACACCGGGGAGCTGTTTTTT.

The CDR3 bases are TGTGCCAGCAGCCCCGGACAGGGGGCCTACGAGCAGTACTTC. This sequence encodes CASSPGQGAYEQYF. The chain couples TRBV11-2 to TRBJ2-7; TRBD1 matches at 10 bases. The CDR3 extends over 14 amino acids. Per the germline V gene, CDR1 is SGHAT and CDR2 is FQNNGV. The V segment lost 5 bases and the J segment 2 bases; nucleotides outside the gene matches: 3.

The DNA of the CDR3 is TGTGCCACCAGCACTTCTAGCGGGAGGGCCACAGATACGCAGTATTTT. It codes for CATSTSSGRATDTQYF. J is TRBJ2-3 and V is TRBV15; 12 nucleotides align to TRBD2. There are 16 residues in the CDR3. Germline V CDR1 and CDR2: LNHNV, YYDKDF (reference sequence). Germline trimming cut 4 bases from V and 2 bases from J; bases unmatched to any gene: 4.

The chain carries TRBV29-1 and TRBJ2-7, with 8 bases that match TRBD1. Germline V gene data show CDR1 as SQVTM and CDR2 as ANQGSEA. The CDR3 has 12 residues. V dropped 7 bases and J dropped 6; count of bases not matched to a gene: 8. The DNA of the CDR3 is TGCAGCGCTCGACAGGGGTCGTCCGAGCAGTACTTC. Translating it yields CSARQGSSEQYF.

The CDR3 loop is CASSPTSGRGNEQFF. The DNA of the CDR3 is TGTGCCAGCAGCCCGACTAGCGGGAGGGGAAATGAGCAGTTCTTC. This sequence joins TRBV6-4 and TRBJ2-1, with TRBD2 matching over 14 bases. The CDR3 is 15 residues long. The ends lost 6 bases at V and 7 bases at J; junction bases unmatched: 5. CDR1 and CDR2 (germline): MRHNA, SNTAGT.

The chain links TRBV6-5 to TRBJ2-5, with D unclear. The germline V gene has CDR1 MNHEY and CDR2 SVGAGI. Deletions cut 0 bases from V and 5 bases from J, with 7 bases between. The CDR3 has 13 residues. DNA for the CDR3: TGTGCCAGCAGTTACTCCCCGGATGAGACCCAGTACTTC. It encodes CASSYSPDETQYF.

CDR3 sequence reads: CASSVGSGPYEQYF. Written as DNA, the CDR3 is TGTGCCAGCAGCGTAGGGTCAGGACCCTACGAGCAGTACTTC. The chain recombines TRBV9 with TRBJ2-7, with D unclear. The CDR3 runs 14 residues. V shed 0 bases and J shed 2 bases, with 9 bases lying between them. Germline CDR1 is SGDLS and CDR2 is YYNGEE.

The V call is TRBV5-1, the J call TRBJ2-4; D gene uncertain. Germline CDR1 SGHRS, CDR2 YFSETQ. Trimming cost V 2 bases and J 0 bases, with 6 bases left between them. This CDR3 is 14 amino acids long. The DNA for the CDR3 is TGCGCCAGCAGCTTCGATATAGCCAAAAACATTCAGTACTTC. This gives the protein CASSFDIAKNIQYF.

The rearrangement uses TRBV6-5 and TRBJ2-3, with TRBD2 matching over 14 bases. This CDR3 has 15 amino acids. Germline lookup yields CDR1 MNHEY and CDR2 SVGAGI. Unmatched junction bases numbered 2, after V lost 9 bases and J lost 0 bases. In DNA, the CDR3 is TGTGCCAGTCGGACTAGCGGGAGGAGCACAGATACGCAGTATTTT. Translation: CASRTSGRSTDTQYF.

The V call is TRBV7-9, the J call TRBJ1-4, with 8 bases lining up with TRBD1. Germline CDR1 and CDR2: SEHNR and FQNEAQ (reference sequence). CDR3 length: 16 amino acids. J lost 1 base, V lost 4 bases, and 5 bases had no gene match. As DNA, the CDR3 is TGTGCCAGCAGCTCGACAGGGGCGGGAACTAATGAAAAACTGTTTTTT. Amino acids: CASSSTGAGTNEKLFF.

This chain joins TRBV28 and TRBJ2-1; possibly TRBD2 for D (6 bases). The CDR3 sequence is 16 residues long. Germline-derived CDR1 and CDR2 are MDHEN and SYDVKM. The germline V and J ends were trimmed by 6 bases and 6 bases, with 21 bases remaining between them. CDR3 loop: CASSLRDDGSCNEQFF. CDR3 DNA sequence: TGTGCCAGCAGCCTTAGAGACGACGGGAGTTGCAATGAGCAGTTCTTC.

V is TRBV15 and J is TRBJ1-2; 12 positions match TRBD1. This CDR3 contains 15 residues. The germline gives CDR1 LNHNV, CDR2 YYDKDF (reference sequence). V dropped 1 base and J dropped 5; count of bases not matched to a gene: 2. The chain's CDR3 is CATSRGDRGQYGYTF. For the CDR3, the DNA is TGTGCCACCAGCAGAGGGGACAGGGGGCAATATGGCTACACCTTC.